Listed below are T cell receptor beta chains from one sample, sequenced in a study of blood T cell repertoires in COVID-19. Using immunoSEQ multiplex PCR, the repertoire was profiled, and TCRdb retains in-frame clones only, with some absent. The sample has 250,000 or so clones, 84% seen once. Material for sequencing was peripheral blood. The receptors here all came from a woman aged 40 to 50 who had recovered from COVID-19. CDR3s include the opening cysteine and the closing phenylalanine or tryptophan. Each record gives: J gene, clone size, D gene, V gene, CDR3 DNA, CDR3 protein. A D gene is named only where the DNA matches it firmly. Rows give clone size only sometimes, using once, few, many, or a class for an expanded clone.

>TRBJ1-4|.|.|TRBV2
TGTGCCAGCAGTGAAAAATTGAGGCTGAGTGAAAAACTGTTTTTT
CASSEKLRLSEKLFF
>TRBJ1-2|.|.|TRBV4-1
TGCGCCAGCAGCCAAGATCCCTACCCGAGTGGCTACACCTTC
CASSQDPYPSGYTF
>TRBJ1-3|once|.|TRBV6-5
TGTGCCAGCAGTCTATGGGGGCGTTCTGGAAACACCATATATTTT
CASSLWGRSGNTIYF
>TRBJ1-5|.|.|TRBV28
TGTGCCAGCAACCGGCCCCAGGGGAGCAATCAGCCCCAGCATTTT
CASNRPQGSNQPQHF
>TRBJ2-7|.|.|TRBV6-5
TGTGCCAGCAGTTACGGCAGGGGAACCTACGAGCAGTACTTC
CASSYGRGTYEQYF
>TRBJ1-3|.|.|TRBV28
TGTGCCAGCAGTTTGATCTGGGACTTCTCTGGAAACACCATATATTTT
CASSLIWDFSGNTIYF
>TRBJ2-7|.|.|TRBV6-5
TGTGCCAGCACTTCTTACGGAGGGACGACCTACGAGCAGTACTTC
CASTSYGGTTYEQYF
>TRBJ1-1|.|.|TRBV5-8
TGTGCCAGCAGGGCACGGGTTAGACAGGAAGCTTTCTTT
CASRARVRQEAFF
>TRBJ2-3|.|.|TRBV18
TGTGCCAGCTCACCACCCGGGGAAGATACGCAGTATTTT
CASSPPGEDTQYF
>TRBJ1-2|.|TRBD1|TRBV6-6
TGTGCCAGCAGTCAGGGGGCTATGGACTATGGCTACACCTTC
CASSQGAMDYGYTF
>TRBJ1-5|.|.|TRBV19
TGTGCCAGTAGTGTATCAGGTGGTCAACAGCCCCAGCATTTT
CASSVSGGQQPQHF
>TRBJ2-1|.|TRBD2|TRBV5-1
TGCGCCAGCAGCTTGACTCTAGCGGGGGGAGGTAATGAGCAGTTCTTC
CASSLTLAGGGNEQFF